The rows below give T cell receptor beta chains drawn from one sample of a study of OX40 agonist ivuxolimab in advanced cancers. Clones were sequenced by immunoSEQ multiplex PCR, and TCRdb holds only the in-frame ones, with some missing. The repertoire holds about 17,000 clones, less than 90% seen once, with around 25% in the top ten. The material sequenced was CD4+ or CD8+ T cells sorted from blood, taken in a trial of the OX40 agonist ivuxolimab. The receptor set was obtained from an adult with an advanced solid tumor such as melanoma, head and neck, liver or kidney cancer. CDR3s include the opening cysteine and the closing phenylalanine or tryptophan. D genes are given only for firm matches. Clone size is not always given. Where it is, it says once, few, many or a class for expanded clones.

d_call j_call clone_size v_call cdr3_aa cdr3_nt
TRBD1 TRBJ1-4 - TRBV7-8 CATGDRGRDEKLFF TGTGCCACCGGGGACAGGGGGCGGGATGAAAAACTGTTTTTT
- TRBJ1-1 - TRBV9 CASSAQYRTGAEAFF TGTGCCAGCAGCGCCCAATACAGGACTGGAGCTGAAGCTTTCTTT
TRBD2 TRBJ2-3 - TRBV5-1 CASGIAGGPIDTQYF TGCGCCAGCGGCATAGCGGGGGGGCCGATAGATACGCAGTATTTT
- TRBJ2-7 - TRBV9 CASSAGGTDSYEQYF TGTGCCAGCAGCGCCGGAGGGACTGACTCCTACGAGCAGTACTTC
- TRBJ2-1 - TRBV2 CASFSYEQFF TGTGCCAGCTTTAGCTATGAGCAGTTCTTC
TRBD1 TRBJ1-1 - TRBV5-1 CASSSGTGSGTEAFF TGCGCCAGCAGCTCTGGGACAGGTTCGGGGACTGAAGCTTTCTTT
- TRBJ1-1 few TRBV14 CASSPKFRDTPGLAFF TGTGCCAGCAGCCCAAAATTCCGGGACACCCCAGGCTTAGCTTTCTTT
- TRBJ1-2 - TRBV5-1 CASSPDGDYTF TGCGCCAGCAGCCCGGACGGTGACTACACCTTC
- TRBJ1-3 - TRBV9 CASSVWTSGNTIYF TGTGCCAGCAGCGTCTGGACCTCTGGAAACACCATATATTTT
- TRBJ1-1 - TRBV30 CAWNRGDKGNTEAFF TGTGCCTGGAATCGGGGGGACAAGGGTAACACTGAAGCTTTCTTT
- TRBJ1-1 - TRBV11-2 CASSLYGEAFF TGTGCCAGCAGCTTGTACGGTGAAGCTTTCTTT
- TRBJ2-1 - TRBV6-5 CASSYHLEQFF TGTGCCAGCAGTTACCACCTGGAGCAGTTCTTC
- TRBJ1-3 - TRBV27 CASSLSTGSGNTIYF TGTGCCAGCAGTTTAAGTACTGGTAGTGGAAACACCATATATTTT
- TRBJ1-1 - TRBV10-2 CASTQGGSGQETEAFF TGCGCCAGCACTCAAGGAGGGTCGGGCCAAGAGACTGAAGCTTTCTTT
- TRBJ2-2 - TRBV6-1 CASSPPGPDTGELFF TGTGCCAGCAGTCCCCCGGGACCGGACACCGGGGAGCTGTTTTTT
TRBD2 TRBJ2-1 - TRBV30 CAWTDGTSGAYNEQFF TGTGCCTGGACCGACGGCACTAGCGGGGCCTACAATGAGCAGTTCTTC
- TRBJ2-3 - TRBV2 CASSRSMADTDTQYF TGTGCCAGCAGTCGGTCGATGGCAGACACAGATACGCAGTATTTT
- TRBJ1-5 - TRBV6-1 CASSDSFPGRGYSNQPQHF TGTGCCAGCAGTGATTCTTTCCCGGGGAGGGGGTATAGCAATCAGCCCCAGCATTTT
- TRBJ1-1 medium-sized TRBV7-8 CASSPLRGLGTEAFF TGTGCCAGCAGCCCGTTGAGGGGATTGGGCACTGAAGCTTTCTTT
- TRBJ2-5 - TRBV7-9 CASSLGEVETQYF TGTGCCAGCAGCTTAGGGGAGGTAGAGACCCAGTACTTC
- TRBJ1-5 - TRBV10-3 CAIGGSNQPQHF TGTGCCATCGGGGGTAGCAATCAGCCCCAGCATTTT
TRBD2 TRBJ2-1 - TRBV19 CASSSPPSGGAYNEQFF TGTGCCAGTAGTAGCCCTCCTAGCGGGGGGGCTTACAATGAGCAGTTCTTC
- TRBJ2-7 - TRBV5-8 CASSLRVHEQYF TGTGCCAGCAGCTTGAGGGTACACGAGCAGTACTTC
TRBD1 TRBJ2-1 few TRBV10-3 CAISGDRGLEQFF TGTGCCATCAGTGGCGACAGGGGTTTGGAACAGTTCTTC
- TRBJ1-5 - TRBV5-4 CASSLWGRVGQPQHF TGTGCCAGCAGCTTGTGGGGCAGGGTCGGTCAGCCCCAGCATTTT
- TRBJ1-5 - TRBV27 CASKPGSNQPQHF TGTGCCAGCAAACCCGGGAGCAATCAGCCCCAGCATTTT
- TRBJ2-3 - TRBV9 CASSGTEDTQYF TGTGCCAGCAGTGGGACGGAAGATACGCAGTATTTT
- TRBJ2-5 once TRBV27 CASSSEWQETQYF TGTGCCAGCAGTTCCGAATGGCAAGAGACCCAGTACTTC
TRBD1 TRBJ2-1 - TRBV7-8 CASSFRDRGYNEQFF TGTGCCAGCAGCTTCCGGGACAGGGGTTACAATGAGCAGTTCTTC
- TRBJ2-5 - TRBV4-1 CASSPGQQLETQYF TGCGCCAGCAGCCCGGGACAACAGCTCGAGACCCAGTACTTC
TRBD1 TRBJ1-2 - TRBV18 CASSPGTASNYGYTF TGTGCCAGCTCCCCGGGGACAGCTTCTAACTATGGCTACACCTTC
- TRBJ2-7 - TRBV27 CASSLGTPYEQYF TGTGCCAGCAGTCTTGGGACTCCTTACGAGCAGTACTTC
- TRBJ2-7 - TRBV9 CASSVIAGDYEQYF TGTGCCAGCAGCGTAATCGCAGGGGACTACGAGCAGTACTTC
TRBD1 TRBJ2-7 few TRBV6-5 CASSQGQGYSYEQYF TGTGCCAGCAGTCAAGGACAGGGATACTCCTACGAGCAGTACTTC
- TRBJ2-1 - TRBV7-9 CAPWAALYNEQFF TGTGCACCGTGGGCCGCCCTCTACAATGAGCAGTTCTTC
TRBD2 TRBJ2-1 few TRBV27 CASRRGGEQFF TGTGCCAGCAGACGGGGGGGTGAGCAGTTCTTC
- TRBJ2-1 - TRBV28 CASSLEGVLKPYNEQFF TGTGCCAGCAGCTTAGAAGGGGTATTGAAGCCCTACAATGAGCAGTTCTTC
TRBD2 TRBJ2-2 - TRBV7-2 CASSFKRGGTGELFF TGTGCCAGCAGCTTCAAGCGGGGGGGCACCGGGGAGCTGTTTTTT
TRBD1 TRBJ1-5 few TRBV2 CASSATYGTESNQPQHF TGTGCCAGCAGTGCGACCTACGGGACAGAAAGCAATCAGCCCCAGCATTTT
- TRBJ1-2 - TRBV18 CASSPPKDSFLNGYTF TGTGCCAGCTCACCACCAAAGGACAGCTTTTTAAATGGCTACACCTTC
- TRBJ2-7 - TRBV19 CASSIGQSYEQYF TGTGCCAGTAGTATTGGACAGTCCTACGAGCAGTACTTC
- TRBJ2-5 - TRBV5-5 CASSSPGLSASQYF TGTGCCAGCAGCTCCCCGGGCCTGTCCGCGTCCCAGTACTTC
TRBD1 TRBJ2-3 - TRBV5-6 CASSFGQGPDTQYF TGTGCCAGCAGCTTCGGACAGGGTCCAGATACGCAGTATTTT
TRBD1 TRBJ1-2 - TRBV6-5 CATLTGTGVGYTF TGTGCCACCCTAACCGGGACAGGGGTTGGCTACACCTTC